One and the same sample provided the 18 T cell receptor beta chains below, sequenced in a study of T-cell memory formation after mild COVID-19. TCRdb itself ran the 5' RACE reads through MiXCR, one entry per CDR3 protein. This sample has 250,000 to 300,000 distinct CDR3 sequences, with 15% to 20% found just once. Material: PBMCs or a T cell subset sorted from them (not recorded which). These receptors were collected from a man aged 18 to 30 who had mild COVID-19 (a few samples of this study predate the infection). Cell type and time point are not known.

This chain links TRBV7-9 with TRBJ2-1, with no clear D. V lost 0 bases and J lost 10, with 7 bases in between. Germline-derived CDR1 and CDR2 are SEHNR and FQNEAQ (reference sequence). The CDR3 is made up of 12 amino acids. CDR3 residues: CASSLARVEQFF. CDR3 nucleotides: TGTGCCAGCAGCTTAGCCCGGGTAGAGCAGTTCTTC.

The V call is TRBV4-2, the J call TRBJ2-4, with no clear D. Germline values: CDR1 LGHNA, CDR2 YNFKEQ. The CDR3 sequence is 11 residues long. Trimming left V 4 bases short and J 15 bases short, with 13 bases between. CDR3 protein: CASSRKIGWYF. CDR3 DNA sequence: TGTGCCAGCAGCCGGAAAATTGGGTGGTACTTC.

The chain is built from TRBV2 and TRBJ1-2; TRBD1 might be the D (6 bases). The CDR3 contains 14 residues. The germline CDR1 and CDR2 sequences are SNHLY and FYNNEI. V was shortened by 5 bases and J by 2 bases, with 12 bases between the two germline ends. The CDR3 here is CASSPIGGNYGYTF. DNA for the CDR3: TGTGCCAGCAGTCCGATTGGGGGCAACTATGGCTACACCTTC.

This chain uses TRBV20-1 with TRBJ2-4; 11 bases agree with TRBD1. The CDR3 sequence is 14 residues long. The germline V gene has CDR1 DFQATT and CDR2 SNEGSKA (reference sequence). V trimming: 0 bases; J trimming: 9 bases; junction bases outside the gene matches: 4. The CDR3: CSAREDRGQTIQYF. The CDR3 region has the DNA TGCAGTGCTAGAGAGGACAGGGGGCAGACCATTCAGTACTTC.

This rearrangement joins TRBV5-4 to TRBJ1-1; 10 nucleotides agree with TRBD1. V lost 4 bases, J lost 6 bases, and 15 bases stayed unmatched. The germline V gene encodes CDR1 SGHNT and CDR2 YYREEE (reference sequence). This CDR3 is built from 17 residues. The CDR3 DNA reads as TGTGCCAGCAGCCGCTCCGAGGACAGGGGGAAGCTGGCTGAAGCTTTCTTT. Protein product: CASSRSEDRGKLAEAFF.

V is TRBV27 and J is TRBJ1-2; D is unresolved. Trimming left V 7 bases short and J 8 bases short, with 14 bases between. Looked up from germline, CDR1 is MNHEY and CDR2 is SMNVEV (reference sequence). This CDR3 comprises 12 residues. The CDR3 is CASKSSQGGYTF. The DNA of the CDR3 is TGTGCCAGCAAATCGTCACAAGGAGGCTACACCTTC.

CDR3 sequence: CASSTDRGYGYTF. CDR3 bases: TGTGCCAGCAGTACGGACAGGGGCTACGGCTACACCTTC. J is TRBJ1-2 and V is TRBV12-3 or TRBV12-4; 9 nucleotides align to TRBD1. CDR3 length: 13 amino acids. With 5 bases clipped from V and 8 bases from J, the junction kept 6 bases outside the gene matches.

This clonotype has more than one count but fewer than ten. The CDR3 coding sequence is TGTGCCATCCAATCCGGACAGGGGGCCGGGGAGCTGTTTTTT. It is translated as CAIQSGQGAGELFF. V is TRBV10-3 and J is TRBJ2-2, with 10 bases fitting TRBD1. V trimming: 8 bases; J trimming: 6 bases; junction bases outside the gene matches: 6. The CDR3 totals 14 residues. Germline V gene sequence: CDR1 ENHRY, CDR2 SYGVKD.

This clonotype was recorded at least ten times. The gene calls are TRBV20-1 and TRBJ2-1; D ambiguous. The CDR3 is 12 residues long. Germline lookup yields CDR1 DFQATT and CDR2 SNEGSKA (reference sequence). Trimming took 0 bases from V and 7 from J, leaving 7 bases between them. CDR3 DNA: TGCAGTGCTAGAGAATCGGTTAATGAGCAGTTCTTC. Its protein product is CSARESVNEQFF.

This clonotype was seen repeatedly, ten times or more. This chain links TRBV20-1 with TRBJ2-1, with 9 bases identical to TRBD2. Trimming at V came to 0 bases and at J to 5 bases, leaving 17 bases not matched to a gene. Germline V gene lookup returns CDR1 DFQATT and CDR2 SNEGSKA (reference sequence). The CDR3 totals 19 residues. The CDR3 region has the DNA TGCAGTGCTAGAGATGGAAGGCAGCGGGGGGCCAGGAGGGACAATGAGCAGTTCTTC. Protein: CSARDGRQRGARRDNEQFF.

The sample holds a few counts of this clonotype. The CDR3 nucleotides are TGTGCCAGCAGTTTATATGGGGCAGAGACCCAGTACTTC. This gives the protein CASSLYGAETQYF. The chain recombines TRBV27 with TRBJ2-5; the D gene is possibly TRBD1 (5 bases). Trimming took off 1 base at V and 4 bases at J, with 7 bases between the two ends. The CDR3 loop spans 13 amino acids. Germline V gene lookup returns CDR1 MNHEY and CDR2 SMNVEV (reference sequence).

This clonotype was found a few times. The chain is built from TRBV5-1 and TRBJ2-2; no reliable D call. Germline V lookup: CDR1 SGHRS, CDR2 YFSETQ. The CDR3 length is 15 residues. V gave up 1 base and J gave up 0 bases, with 7 bases separating them. This chain's CDR3 is CASSLLSANTGELFF. Written as DNA, the CDR3 is TGCGCCAGCAGCTTGCTCAGTGCGAACACCGGGGAGCTGTTTTTT.

The rearrangement links TRBV12-3 or TRBV12-4 to TRBJ2-1; 9 bases match TRBD1. CDR3 length: 15 residues. V dropped 7 bases and J dropped 2; count of bases not matched to a gene: 6. The CDR3 sequence is CASTDRGGTYNEQFF. The CDR3 DNA reads as TGTGCCAGCACCGACAGGGGGGGAACCTACAATGAGCAGTTCTTC.

The J gene is TRBJ2-1, the V gene TRBV28; tentatively, D is TRBD1 (6 bases). Trimming took 3 bases from V and 5 from J, leaving 14 bases between them. Germline CDR1 is MDHEN and CDR2 is SYDVKM. This CDR3 region has 15 residues. DNA of the CDR3: TGTGCCAGCAGTTTTGTGGGACAAGTCAACAATGAGCAGTTCTTC. Its translation is CASSFVGQVNNEQFF.

This clonotype was observed a few times. The chain carries TRBV5-1 and TRBJ2-2; D ambiguous. Germline V CDR1 and CDR2: SGHRS, YFSETQ. Trimming cost V 1 base and J 1 base, with 5 bases left between them. The CDR3 sequence is 14 residues long. The DNA for the CDR3 is TGCGCCAGCAGCTTGTATCAGAACACCGGGGAGCTGTTTTTT. Its protein is CASSLYQNTGELFF.

The rearrangement joins TRBV5-1 to TRBJ2-2; tentatively, D is TRBD2 (7 bases). Deletions cut 4 bases from V and 10 bases from J, with 14 bases between. Germline CDR1 and CDR2: SGHRS and YFSETQ. The CDR3 runs 13 residues. This chain's CDR3 is CASSLLGGEELFF. In DNA, the CDR3 is TGCGCCAGCAGCCTCCTAGGGGGGGAGGAGCTGTTTTTT.

This clonotype was seen a few times. Written as DNA, the CDR3 is TGCGCCAGCAGCTTGTGGGTGGACTCTGAAAAACTGTTTTTT. Its translation: CASSLWVDSEKLFF. This chain connects TRBV5-1 to TRBJ1-4; D not resolved. CDR1 is SGHRS, CDR2 YFSETQ, per germline. CDR3 length: 14 residues. Between the trimmed V and J ends, which lost 1 base and 7 bases, there was a span of 11 bases.

This clonotype has more than one count but fewer than ten. This chain uses TRBV4-2 with TRBJ2-3; D remains ambiguous. The CDR3 length is 16 residues. Germline V lookup: CDR1 LGHNA, CDR2 YNFKEQ. V dropped 3 bases and J dropped 4 bases, with 17 bases sitting between them. CDR3 sequence (DNA): TGTGCCAGCAGCCAGGTCTCGAAGTTCCGTGCAGATACGCAGTATTTT. The encoded protein is CASSQVSKFRADTQYF.